These 7 T cell receptor beta chains were sequenced from one sample in a study of tumor and adjacent non-tumor tissue in lung cancer. The library came from three nested PCR rounds adapted from ARM-PCR protocols. MiXCR, applied by TCRdb to the multiplex PCR reads, yields one record per CDR3 protein. Of 91,000 or so distinct CDR3 sequences in the sample, 67% were seen once. No cell sorting was done before RNA was extracted from the tissue. The sample comprised lung tumor tissue. Receptor source: a man between 60 and 70 years old with non-small cell lung cancer.

Points on this clonotype: An end of the junction differs from the germline gene, which may be a read error. The V call is TRBV5-1, the J call TRBJ2-3; D tentatively reads TRBD1 or TRBD2 (5 bases each). Germline CDR1 and CDR2: SGHRS and YFSETQ. This CDR3 spans 16 amino acids. As DNA, the CDR3 is TGCGCCAGCAGCTTGATCCAGGGACCTAGCACAGATACGCAGTTTTTT. Amino acids: CASSLIQGPSTDTQFF.

V and J are TRBV6-1 and TRBJ1-5, with a tentative D call TRBD1 (5 bases). This CDR3 comprises 14 residues. V lost 9 bases and J 11 bases, leaving 23 bases between the germline ends. Germline loops: CDR1 MNHNS, CDR2 SASEGT. CDR3 region: CASSPSTVPGSQHF. The CDR3 nucleotides are TGTGCCAGTAGCCCCTCGACAGTTCCCGGGTCCCAGCATTTT.

In this sample, this clonotype turned up once. This may be a read error: a much more frequent sequence differs by one nucleotide. J is TRBJ2-1 and V is TRBV20-1; 9 bases map to TRBD1. The CDR3 has 15 amino acids. CDR1 and CDR2 (germline): DFQATT, SNEGSKA (reference sequence). The CDR3 loop is CTASSVGTGMDEQFF. The CDR3 DNA follows: TGCACTGCTAGCTCGGTTGGGACAGGGATGGATGAGCAGTTCTTC.

The table lists this clonotype with a count of one. The chain joins TRBV7-8 to TRBJ1-2; D is possibly TRBD1 (5 bases). CDR1 SGHVS and CDR2 FQNEAQ come from the germline V gene. V was shortened by 10 bases and J by 6 bases, with 18 bases between the two germline ends. The CDR3 runs to 13 residues. CDR3 in amino acids: CANNIGGAHGYTF. In nucleotides, the CDR3 is TGTGCCAACAATATTGGCGGGGCCCATGGCTACACCTTC.

As for this clonotype: A much larger clonotype is one base distant, so this may be a read error. V is TRBV20-1 and J is TRBJ2-1, with TRBD2 as a possible D gene (5 bases). The CDR3 length is 14 residues. The germline V and J ends were trimmed by 6 bases and 5 bases, with 17 bases remaining between them. Per the germline V gene, CDR1 is DFQATT and CDR2 is SNEGSKA (reference sequence). DNA for the CDR3: TGCAGTGCCCAACTAGTGGGTGGAAACAATGAGCAGTTCTTC. Protein product: CSAQLVGGNNEQFF.

At least ten counts were recorded for this clonotype. The chain has TRBV5-6 and TRBJ2-1; D uncertain. This CDR3 contains 15 residues. Trimming left V 1 base short and J 7 bases short, with 15 bases between. Germline CDR1 is SGHDT and CDR2 is YYEEEE. The CDR3 loop reads CASSLIDRGRNEQFF. CDR3 DNA sequence: TGTGCCAGCAGCTTGATTGATCGAGGTCGGAATGAGCAGTTCTTC.

The chain is built from TRBV6-2 or TRBV6-3 and TRBJ1-5, with D possibly being TRBD1 (6 bases). Germline loops: CDR1 MNHEY, CDR2 SVGEGT. The CDR3 runs to 16 residues. V gave up 7 bases and J gave up 4 bases, with 20 bases separating them. The CDR3 DNA reads TGTGCCAGCATACAAAGAGGGGGTTTAAGTAATCAGCCCCAGCATTTT. It translates to CASIQRGGLSNQPQHF.